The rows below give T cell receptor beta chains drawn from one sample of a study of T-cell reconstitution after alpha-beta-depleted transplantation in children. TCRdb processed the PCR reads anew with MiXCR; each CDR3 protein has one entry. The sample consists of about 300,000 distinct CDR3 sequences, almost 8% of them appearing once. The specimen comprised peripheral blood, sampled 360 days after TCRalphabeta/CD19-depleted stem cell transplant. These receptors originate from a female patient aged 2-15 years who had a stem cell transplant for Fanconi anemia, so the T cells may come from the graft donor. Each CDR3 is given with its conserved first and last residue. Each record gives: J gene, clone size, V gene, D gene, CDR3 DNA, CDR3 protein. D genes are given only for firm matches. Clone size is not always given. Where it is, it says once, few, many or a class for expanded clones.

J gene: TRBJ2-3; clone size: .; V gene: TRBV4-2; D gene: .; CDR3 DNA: TGTGCCAGCAGCCTACTACAGGGAAGCTCTCACCTTAGCACAGATACGCAGTATTTT; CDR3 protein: CASSLLQGSSHLSTDTQYF
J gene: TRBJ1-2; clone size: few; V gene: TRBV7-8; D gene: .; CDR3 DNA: TGTGCCAGCAGCTTAGCCCCAGGGAACTATGGCTACACCTTC; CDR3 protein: CASSLAPGNYGYTF
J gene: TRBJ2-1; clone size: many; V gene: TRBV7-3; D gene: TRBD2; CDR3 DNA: TGTGCCAGCAGCACCTCCGGGACTAGCTTCAATGAGCAGTTCTTC; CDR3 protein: CASSTSGTSFNEQFF
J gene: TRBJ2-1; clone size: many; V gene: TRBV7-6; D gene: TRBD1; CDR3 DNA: TGTGCCAGCGCCTTGGACAGGGTCCTCAATGAGCAGTTCTTC; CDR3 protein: CASALDRVLNEQFF
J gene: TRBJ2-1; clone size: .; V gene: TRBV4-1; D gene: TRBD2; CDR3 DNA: TGCGCCAGCAGCCAAGATTATTCGGGGGCTAGCGGGGGGCGGGGCTCCTACAATGAGCAGTTCTTC; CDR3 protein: CASSQDYSGASGGRGSYNEQFF
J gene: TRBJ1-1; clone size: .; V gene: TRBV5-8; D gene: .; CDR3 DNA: TGTGCCAGCAGCTTGGTTGGAGGCTACGGAATCACTGAAGCTTTCTTT; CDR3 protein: CASSLVGGYGITEAFF
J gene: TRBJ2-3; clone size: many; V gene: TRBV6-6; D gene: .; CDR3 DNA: TGTGCCAGCAACACCCCATCAGATACGCAGTATTTT; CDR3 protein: CASNTPSDTQYF
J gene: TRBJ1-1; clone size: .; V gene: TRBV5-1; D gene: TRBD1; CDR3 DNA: TGCGCCAGCAGCTCAGGACAGGGCCTCACTGAAGCTTTCTTT; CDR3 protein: CASSSGQGLTEAFF
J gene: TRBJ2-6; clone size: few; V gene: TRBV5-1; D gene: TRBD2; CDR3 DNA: TGCGCCAGCAGCTCCAGCGGGACCGTCTCTGGGGCCAACGTCCTGACTTTC; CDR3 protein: CASSSSGTVSGANVLTF
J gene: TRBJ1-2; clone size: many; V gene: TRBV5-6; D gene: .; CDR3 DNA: TGTGCCAGCAGCCTTCCGACCGGGGATAACTATGGCTACACCTTC; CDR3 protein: CASSLPTGDNYGYTF
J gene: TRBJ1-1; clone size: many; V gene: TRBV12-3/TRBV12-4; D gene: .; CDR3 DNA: TGTGCCAGCAGTTTAGCGCTCGTCTGGAGCACTGAAGCTTTCTTT; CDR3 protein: CASSLALVWSTEAFF
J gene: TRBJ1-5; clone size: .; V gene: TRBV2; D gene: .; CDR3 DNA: TGTGCCAGCGAGCGGGGGTTGGGCAACAATCAGCCCCAGCATTTT; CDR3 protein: CASERGLGNNQPQHF
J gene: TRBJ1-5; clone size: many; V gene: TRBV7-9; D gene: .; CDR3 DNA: TGTGCCAGCAGCCAGACTGGAAATCAGCCCCAGCATTTT; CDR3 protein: CASSQTGNQPQHF
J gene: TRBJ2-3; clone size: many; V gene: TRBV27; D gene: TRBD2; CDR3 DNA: TGTGCCAGCAGCCCATTGCTAGCGGGGGGCCCTGACGGTACGCAGTATTTT; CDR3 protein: CASSPLLAGGPDGTQYF
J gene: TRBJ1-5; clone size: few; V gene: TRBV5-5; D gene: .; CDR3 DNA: TGTGCCAGCAGCTTCTACGGTGGGGGGGTAAGCAATCAGCCCCAGCATTTT; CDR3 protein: CASSFYGGGVSNQPQHF
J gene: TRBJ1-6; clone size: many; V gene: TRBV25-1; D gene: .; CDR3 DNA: TGTGCCAGCAGTGAAGGGGGCTGGAATTCACCCCTCCACTTT; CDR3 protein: CASSEGGWNSPLHF
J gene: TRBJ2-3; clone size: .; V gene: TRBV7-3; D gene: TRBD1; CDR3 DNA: TGTGCCAGCAGCTTGACAGGGGGAATGGCAGATACGCAGTATTTT; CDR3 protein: CASSLTGGMADTQYF
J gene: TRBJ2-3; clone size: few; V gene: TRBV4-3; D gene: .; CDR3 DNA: TGCGCCAGCAGCCAAGATAACCGCGGGACAGATACGCAGTATTTT; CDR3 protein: CASSQDNRGTDTQYF
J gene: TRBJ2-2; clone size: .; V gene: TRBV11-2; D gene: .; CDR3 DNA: TGTGCCAGCAGCTTAGGCTTAGGCATGTTGAGCACCGGGGAGCTGTTTTTT; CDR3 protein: CASSLGLGMLSTGELFF
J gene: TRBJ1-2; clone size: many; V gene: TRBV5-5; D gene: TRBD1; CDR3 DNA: TGTGCCAGCAGCCCGGGACAGGGCCCTTATGGCTACACCTTC; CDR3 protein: CASSPGQGPYGYTF
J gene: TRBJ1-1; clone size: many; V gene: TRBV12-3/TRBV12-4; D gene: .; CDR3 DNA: TGTGCCAGCAGTTTGTACACTGAAGCTTTCTTT; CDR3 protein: CASSLYTEAFF
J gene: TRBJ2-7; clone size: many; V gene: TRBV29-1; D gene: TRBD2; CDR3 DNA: TGCAGCGTTGTAGGGCCTGGTACTAGCGGGGGGGCCTACGAGCAGTACTTC; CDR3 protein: CSVVGPGTSGGAYEQYF